Listed below are T cell receptor beta chains from one sample, sequenced in a study of regulatory T cells in long-lasting Graves disease. TCRdb re-derived calls from the multiplex PCR reads in MiXCR, one entry per CDR3 protein. The sample lists about 540,000 distinct CDR3 sequences; about 13% were seen once. This same sample was also part of a study on T cells in Graves' hyperthyroidism and ophthalmopathy.

The starting material was peripheral blood mononuclear cells (PBMCs), obtained at new diagnosis, from a patient treated with antithyroid drugs. The receptors were gathered from a man younger than 45 with Graves disease. Each CDR3 is given with its conserved first and last residue. A D gene is named only where the DNA matches it firmly. Size is stated for part of the rows, as once, few or many counts, or as a class when the clone is expanded.

J gene: TRBJ2-3; D gene: .; clone size: many; V gene: TRBV28; CDR3 protein: CASSSHPTDTQYF; CDR3 DNA: TGTGCCAGCAGTTCCCATCCCACAGATACGCAGTATTTT
J gene: TRBJ2-3; D gene: TRBD2; clone size: .; V gene: TRBV4-1; CDR3 protein: CASSRGGLAGGSDTQYF; CDR3 DNA: TGCGCCAGCAGCCGGGGAGGACTAGCGGGAGGCAGTGATACGCAGTATTTT
J gene: TRBJ2-7; D gene: .; clone size: few; V gene: TRBV25-1; CDR3 protein: CASSVGDNEQYF; CDR3 DNA: TGTGCCAGCAGTGTCGGGGATAACGAGCAGTACTTC
J gene: TRBJ2-5; D gene: TRBD2; clone size: many; V gene: TRBV3-1; CDR3 protein: CASSQGGGKTQYF; CDR3 DNA: TGTGCCAGCAGCCAAGGGGGGGGAAAGACCCAGTACTTC
J gene: TRBJ2-5; D gene: TRBD1; clone size: many; V gene: TRBV12-3/TRBV12-4; CDR3 protein: CASSPNLGGTGYETQYF; CDR3 DNA: TGTGCCAGCAGCCCAAACCTAGGCGGGACAGGCTATGAGACCCAGTACTTC
J gene: TRBJ2-5; D gene: .; clone size: few; V gene: TRBV19; CDR3 protein: CASSIETQETQYF; CDR3 DNA: TGTGCCAGTAGTATAGAGACCCAAGAGACCCAGTACTTC
J gene: TRBJ2-3; D gene: TRBD2; clone size: many; V gene: TRBV20-1; CDR3 protein: CSAVGLAGTDTQYF; CDR3 DNA: TGCAGTGCTGTTGGACTAGCGGGAACAGATACGCAGTATTTT
J gene: TRBJ2-2; D gene: TRBD2; clone size: .; V gene: TRBV27; CDR3 protein: CASSFPTSGRPDTGELFF; CDR3 DNA: TGTGCCAGCAGTTTCCCGACTAGCGGGAGGCCCGACACCGGGGAGCTGTTTTTT
J gene: TRBJ2-3; D gene: TRBD2; clone size: few; V gene: TRBV28; CDR3 protein: CASSSRREGGSDTQYF; CDR3 DNA: TGTGCCAGCAGTTCTCGGCGGGAGGGGGGTTCGGATACGCAGTATTTT
J gene: TRBJ2-3; D gene: TRBD1; clone size: many; V gene: TRBV6-1; CDR3 protein: CASRWDSWADTQYF; CDR3 DNA: TGTGCCAGCAGGTGGGACAGCTGGGCCGATACGCAGTATTTT
J gene: TRBJ2-3; D gene: .; clone size: few; V gene: TRBV7-9; CDR3 protein: CASSLASRIGDTQYF; CDR3 DNA: TGTGCCAGCAGCTTAGCTAGTCGAATTGGAGATACGCAGTATTTT
J gene: TRBJ2-7; D gene: .; clone size: many; V gene: TRBV12-3/TRBV12-4; CDR3 protein: CASSLSWESSYEQYF; CDR3 DNA: TGTGCCAGCAGTTTGTCGTGGGAGAGTTCGTACGAGCAGTACTTC
J gene: TRBJ1-2; D gene: .; clone size: .; V gene: TRBV4-1; CDR3 protein: CASSQPDGVNYGYTF; CDR3 DNA: TGCGCCAGCAGCCAACCGGATGGGGTTAACTATGGCTACACCTTC
J gene: TRBJ1-1; D gene: .; clone size: few; V gene: TRBV30; CDR3 protein: CAWSAVLGAVEAFF; CDR3 DNA: TGTGCCTGGAGTGCTGTGCTAGGGGCAGTTGAAGCTTTCTTT
J gene: TRBJ2-1; D gene: .; clone size: .; V gene: TRBV19; CDR3 protein: CASSTGVYNEQFF; CDR3 DNA: TGTGCCAGTAGTACAGGGGTATACAATGAGCAGTTCTTC
J gene: TRBJ2-7; D gene: TRBD2; clone size: few; V gene: TRBV28; CDR3 protein: CASSSLTSGILYEQYF; CDR3 DNA: TGTGCCAGCAGCTCCCTTACTAGCGGGATTTTGTACGAGCAGTACTTC
J gene: TRBJ1-2; D gene: .; clone size: .; V gene: TRBV25-1; CDR3 protein: CASSQIPPGEGGYTF; CDR3 DNA: TGTGCCAGCAGTCAAATTCCCCCGGGGGAGGGAGGCTACACCTTC
J gene: TRBJ1-1; D gene: .; clone size: many; V gene: TRBV12-3/TRBV12-4; CDR3 protein: CASSLELWAEAFF; CDR3 DNA: TGTGCCAGCAGTTTAGAACTATGGGCAGAAGCTTTCTTT
J gene: TRBJ1-4; D gene: TRBD1; clone size: .; V gene: TRBV20-1; CDR3 protein: CSAREQGPNEKLFF; CDR3 DNA: TGCAGTGCTAGGGAACAGGGGCCGAATGAAAAACTGTTTTTT
J gene: TRBJ2-2; D gene: .; clone size: few; V gene: TRBV12-3/TRBV12-4; CDR3 protein: CASSLIGISGWDGELFF; CDR3 DNA: TGTGCCAGCAGTTTAATAGGAATAAGCGGTTGGGACGGGGAGCTGTTTTTT
J gene: TRBJ1-1; D gene: .; clone size: many; V gene: TRBV6-5; CDR3 protein: CASSYDTENTEAFF; CDR3 DNA: TGTGCCAGCAGTTACGACACGGAGAACACTGAAGCTTTCTTT
J gene: TRBJ2-1; D gene: .; clone size: .; V gene: TRBV20-1; CDR3 protein: CNLQRRLGGNEQFF; CDR3 DNA: TGCAATTTACAGAGGCGCCTAGGGGGGAATGAGCAGTTCTTC
J gene: TRBJ2-6; D gene: .; clone size: many; V gene: TRBV30; CDR3 protein: CAWDSDRGRLSNVLTF; CDR3 DNA: TGTGCCTGGGACTCGGATCGAGGGAGGTTGTCCAACGTCCTGACTTTC
J gene: TRBJ2-7; D gene: .; clone size: few; V gene: TRBV4-1; CDR3 protein: CASSQEGYSSYEQYF; CDR3 DNA: TGCGCCAGCAGCCAAGAAGGTTACAGCTCCTACGAGCAGTACTTC
J gene: TRBJ2-3; D gene: TRBD2; clone size: few; V gene: TRBV19; CDR3 protein: CASYSGSFGTDTQYF; CDR3 DNA: TGTGCCAGTTACAGCGGGAGTTTTGGGACAGATACGCAGTATTTT
J gene: TRBJ2-1; D gene: .; clone size: .; V gene: TRBV5-1; CDR3 protein: CASSLGTGQRNEQFF; CDR3 DNA: TGCGCCAGCAGCTTGGGGACCGGTCAAAGGAATGAGCAGTTCTTC
J gene: TRBJ2-2; D gene: TRBD2; clone size: few; V gene: TRBV27; CDR3 protein: CASSLVGGTGELFF; CDR3 DNA: TGTGCCAGCAGTTTAGTGGGGGGGACCGGGGAGCTGTTTTTT
J gene: TRBJ2-1; D gene: TRBD1; clone size: .; V gene: TRBV6-5; CDR3 protein: CASSSGTGHSYNEQFF; CDR3 DNA: TGTGCCAGCAGTTCGGGGACAGGACACTCCTACAATGAGCAGTTCTTC
J gene: TRBJ2-6; D gene: .; clone size: .; V gene: TRBV6-2/TRBV6-3; CDR3 protein: CASSSSGAGGANVLTF; CDR3 DNA: TGTGCCAGCAGTTCCAGCGGAGCTGGTGGGGCCAACGTCCTGACTTTC
J gene: TRBJ2-7; D gene: .; clone size: many; V gene: TRBV7-2; CDR3 protein: CASSFLRIGNEQYF; CDR3 DNA: TGTGCCAGCAGCTTCCTCCGGATCGGGAACGAGCAGTACTTC
J gene: TRBJ2-2; D gene: .; clone size: .; V gene: TRBV5-1; CDR3 protein: CASSPLLRGARSGELFF; CDR3 DNA: TGCGCCAGCAGTCCTTTGCTCCGGGGCGCTCGGTCCGGGGAGCTGTTTTTT
J gene: TRBJ2-3; D gene: .; clone size: .; V gene: TRBV12-5; CDR3 protein: CASGLVEADTQYF; CDR3 DNA: TGTGCTAGTGGTTTGGTAGAAGCAGATACGCAGTATTTT
J gene: TRBJ2-1; D gene: TRBD2; clone size: .; V gene: TRBV19; CDR3 protein: CAIGTSGRIRNEQFF; CDR3 DNA: TGTGCCATCGGGACTAGCGGGAGGATTCGGAATGAGCAGTTCTTC
J gene: TRBJ2-7; D gene: .; clone size: many; V gene: TRBV30; CDR3 protein: CAWSTTYEQYF; CDR3 DNA: TGTGCCTGGAGTACTACCTACGAGCAGTACTTC
J gene: TRBJ2-6; D gene: .; clone size: many; V gene: TRBV12-3/TRBV12-4; CDR3 protein: CASSLDAGGANVLTF; CDR3 DNA: TGTGCCAGCAGTTTAGATGCCGGCGGGGCCAACGTCCTGACTTTC
J gene: TRBJ2-1; D gene: TRBD2; clone size: .; V gene: TRBV11-2; CDR3 protein: CASSLGGVRLADLYNEQFF; CDR3 DNA: TGTGCCAGCAGCTTAGGGGGGGTCCGACTAGCAGACCTTTACAATGAGCAGTTCTTC
J gene: TRBJ2-7; D gene: .; clone size: many; V gene: TRBV12-3/TRBV12-4; CDR3 protein: CASSLNPGSLARSYEQYF; CDR3 DNA: TGTGCCAGCAGTTTAAATCCCGGGAGCCTAGCGCGCTCCTACGAGCAGTACTTC
J gene: TRBJ2-1; D gene: TRBD2; clone size: many; V gene: TRBV30; CDR3 protein: CAWSSRREGDNEQFF; CDR3 DNA: TGTGCCTGGAGTAGTCGGCGGGAGGGCGACAATGAGCAGTTCTTC
J gene: TRBJ2-2; D gene: TRBD1; clone size: .; V gene: TRBV20-1; CDR3 protein: CSARVRDRYRELFF; CDR3 DNA: TGCAGTGCTAGGGTCCGGGACAGGTACCGGGAGCTGTTTTTT
J gene: TRBJ2-7; D gene: .; clone size: many; V gene: TRBV6-5; CDR3 protein: CASSYWRRTSYEQYF; CDR3 DNA: TGTGCCAGCAGTTACTGGAGGAGGACAAGTTACGAGCAGTACTTC
J gene: TRBJ2-1; D gene: .; clone size: many; V gene: TRBV12-3/TRBV12-4; CDR3 protein: CASTPSPNEQFF; CDR3 DNA: TGTGCCAGCACCCCATCACCCAATGAGCAGTTCTTC
J gene: TRBJ2-1; D gene: .; clone size: .; V gene: TRBV20-1; CDR3 protein: CSARTPVYNEQFF; CDR3 DNA: TGCAGTGCCCGGACTCCAGTCTACAATGAGCAGTTCTTC
J gene: TRBJ1-2; D gene: .; clone size: many; V gene: TRBV7-2; CDR3 protein: CASSLWREGNYGYTF; CDR3 DNA: TGTGCCAGCAGCTTATGGAGGGAGGGCAACTATGGCTACACCTTC
J gene: TRBJ2-1; D gene: TRBD2; clone size: many; V gene: TRBV7-9; CDR3 protein: CASSKTSGRESSYNEQFF; CDR3 DNA: TGTGCCAGCAGCAAGACTAGCGGGAGGGAGAGCTCCTACAATGAGCAGTTCTTC
J gene: TRBJ1-6; D gene: .; clone size: .; V gene: TRBV5-1; CDR3 protein: CASSWGELNSPLHF; CDR3 DNA: TGCGCCAGCAGCTGGGGAGAGTTGAATTCACCCCTCCACTTT
J gene: TRBJ2-1; D gene: TRBD2; clone size: many; V gene: TRBV20-1; CDR3 protein: CSAEGLAGVSSYNEQFF; CDR3 DNA: TGCAGTGCTGAGGGACTAGCGGGAGTTTCTTCCTACAATGAGCAGTTCTTC
J gene: TRBJ2-1; D gene: TRBD1; clone size: many; V gene: TRBV6-1; CDR3 protein: CASKRQGMAEQFF; CDR3 DNA: TGTGCCAGCAAAAGACAGGGAATGGCTGAGCAGTTCTTC
J gene: TRBJ2-7; D gene: TRBD1; clone size: many; V gene: TRBV29-1; CDR3 protein: CSAARQGSYEQYF; CDR3 DNA: TGCAGCGCCGCCCGACAGGGATCCTACGAGCAGTACTTC
J gene: TRBJ1-1; D gene: .; clone size: .; V gene: TRBV12-3/TRBV12-4; CDR3 protein: CASSLLGGYTEAFF; CDR3 DNA: TGTGCCAGCAGTTTATTGGGGGGATACACTGAAGCTTTCTTT